The text below deals with one TCR beta chain. Original processing notes: The authors estimated nucleated cell counts from reference gene primer amplification. TCRdb's copy holds only in-frame clones and misses some; the assay was immunoSEQ multiplex PCR. That table gives V, J and clone size, and the DNA gave D and trimming. Of approximately 250,000 clones in the sample, around 83% were seen once. Germline V gives CDR1 MDHEN, CDR2 SYDVKM. V lost 5 bases, J lost 7 bases, and 10 bases stayed unmatched. The CDR3 spans 14 residues. These data come from a study of blood T cell repertoires in COVID-19. At the level of the study: Sample material is recorded as cDNA or gDNA derived from T cells, B-cell-depleted T cells, or PBMCs.

The chain has TRBV28 and TRBJ1-2; TRBD1 matches at 7 bases. This sequence originates from a man aged 35-49 years with acute or convalescent COVID-19. The material sequenced was peripheral blood. CDR3 region: CASSMGQPVAGYTF. CDR3 sequence (DNA): TGTGCCAGCAGTATGGGACAGCCGGTGGCTGGCTACACCTTC.